This T cell receptor (beta chain) was sequenced for a study of response to subunit inactivated influenza vaccine. V trimming: 5 bases; J trimming: 0 bases; junction bases outside the gene matches: 2. The germline V gene has CDR1 SGHRS and CDR2 YFSETQ. The CDR3 spans 13 residues. The study, taken as a whole, reports: Authors suggested each seasonal influenza vaccination recruits few new T cells.

TCRdb used MiXCR to reprocess the RT-PCR reads, holding one entry per CDR3 protein. The sample lists some 850,000 distinct CDR3 sequences, approximately 17% occurring once. Of note for this clonotype: Its specificity is unknown.

This rearrangement joins TRBV5-1 to TRBJ2-7, with 7 bases matching TRBD1. This receptor was taken from a man in his fifties who received an inactivated influenza vaccine. Source: PBMCs from blood, taken roughly 5 days after vaccination. CDR3 residues: CASRKGASYEQYF. CDR3 sequence (DNA): TGCGCCAGCAGGAAGGGGGCCTCCTACGAGCAGTACTTC.